This is a list of T cell receptor beta chains from one sample in a study of T cells in narcolepsy. Using immunoSEQ multiplex PCR, the repertoire was profiled, and TCRdb retains in-frame clones only, with some absent. The data contain around 30,000 clones, around 80% of them singletons. The material sequenced was CD45RA- memory CD4+ T cells from PBMCs. The receptors were gathered from a human donor with narcolepsy. The CDR3 runs from the conserved cysteine through the conserved F or W. D genes are given only for firm matches. Size is omitted from some rows. Given values are once, few, many or a class for expanded clones.

>TRBV13|.|.|TRBJ2-7
TGTGCCAGCAGCGCCGGACAGCGAGTCTACGAGCAGTACTTC
CASSAGQRVYEQYF
>TRBV28|TRBD1|once|TRBJ1-2
TGTGCCAGCAGTTCCCAGGGGGTCGGAGGCTACACCTTC
CASSSQGVGGYTF
>TRBV5-1|.|.|TRBJ2-5
TGCGCCAGCAGCTTGGTAGGACAGCAAGAGACCCAGTACTTC
CASSLVGQQETQYF
>TRBV4-2|.|once|TRBJ2-5
TGTGCCAGCAGCCAAGATCTTCCCAGCCTCTTAATAGAGACCCAGTACTTC
CASSQDLPSLLIETQYF
>TRBV7-3|.|.|TRBJ1-1
TGTGCCAGCAGCTGGCAAGGCGGGGTCACTGAAGCTTTCTTT
CASSWQGGVTEAFF
>TRBV4-1|TRBD1|.|TRBJ2-4
TGCGCCAGCAGCCATCGAAGACAGGGGGCGCTTGTTAGCAACATTCAGTACTTC
CASSHRRQGALVSNIQYF
>TRBV14|TRBD1|.|TRBJ1-1
TGTGCCAGCAGCCAAGAAGATTATACCCAAGACAGGGGATGGAGCCTGAACACTGAAGCTTTCTTT
CASSQEDYTQDRGWSLNTEAFF
>TRBV5-4|.|.|TRBJ2-5
TGTGCCAGCAGCTTGGTAGAAGGAGAGACCCAGTACTTC
CASSLVEGETQYF
>TRBV30|.|.|TRBJ2-1
TGTGCCTGGAGCTCGGGGCGGTACAATGAGCAGTTCTTC
CAWSSGRYNEQFF
>TRBV5-6|.|.|TRBJ1-5
TGTGCCAGCAGCTTAGGACGGATGGGCAATCAGCCCCAGCATTTT
CASSLGRMGNQPQHF
>TRBV5-6|TRBD2|.|TRBJ2-3
TGTGCCAGCAGCTTTGTTCTAGCGGGTTGGGAGGATACGCAGTATTTT
CASSFVLAGWEDTQYF
>TRBV2|.|.|TRBJ1-1
TGTGCCAGCAGGGGGGAGGATAACATGAACACTGAAGCTTTCTTT
CASRGEDNMNTEAFF
>TRBV27|TRBD2|.|TRBJ2-3
TGTGCCAGCAGATTAGCGGGAACCACAGATACGCAGTATTTT
CASRLAGTTDTQYF
>TRBV7-3|.|.|TRBJ2-3
TGTGCCAGCAGCGTCGGACTTAACACAGATACGCAGTATTTT
CASSVGLNTDTQYF
>TRBV7-6|.|.|TRBJ2-5
TGTGCCAGCACCTCCCTAGGGGGGGCCCCAGAGACCCAGTACTTC
CASTSLGGAPETQYF
>TRBV6-5|.|few|TRBJ2-7
TGTGCCAGCAGTTCGCCAGGCAGCTCCTACGAGCAGTACTTC
CASSSPGSSYEQYF